The next 23 T cell receptor beta chains were all read from a single sample in a study of beta chain features in type 1 diabetes. Study-level points and caveats: For Type 1 diabetes patients, all four CD4+ subsets carried TCRB CDR3s that were moderately but significantly shorter.

Expressed TCRB transcripts were sequenced because the entire RNA isolate underwent reverse transcription. Some clones are missing from TCRdb's copy, which holds only in-frame ones; the method was immunoSEQ multiplex PCR. This table holds about 650,000 clones, about an eighth found once. Their antigen targets remain unknown. Sequenced sample: naive CD4+ T cells from blood. These TCRs come from a man aged 25 to 45 with type 1 diabetes.

This clone was seen many times. The chain is built from TRBV2 and TRBJ2-3, with 10 positions matching TRBD2. Trimming removed 7 bases from V and 0 bases from J; junction bases left unmatched: 13. The CDR3 contains 18 residues. Germline V CDR1 and CDR2: SNHLY, FYNNEI. The CDR3 region has the DNA TGTGCCAGCACCGCTAGCGGGGGCGTCCGTCAGAGCACAGATACGCAGTATTTT. It is translated as CASTASGGVRQSTDTQYF.

The V call is TRBV11-2, the J call TRBJ1-2; D is possibly TRBD1 (6 bases). Germline CDR1 and CDR2: SGHAT and FQNNGV. V dropped 5 bases and J dropped 13 bases, with 17 bases sitting between them. This CDR3 comprises 12 residues. CDR3 protein: CASSQVGGVSTF. CDR3 DNA: TGTGCCAGCAGCCAAGTAGGGGGGGTCTCCACCTTC.

This chain links TRBV29-1 with TRBJ1-4, with a weak D call TRBD1 (5 bases). Trimming cost V 7 bases and J 3 bases, with 12 bases left between them. The CDR3 consists of 13 residues. Germline V CDR1 and CDR2: SQVTM, ANQGSEA. CDR3 loop: CSAIQGSNEKLFF. The CDR3 nucleotides are TGCAGCGCAATCCAGGGCTCTAATGAAAAACTGTTTTTT.

The rearrangement joins TRBV5-4 to TRBJ1-2, with D possibly being TRBD1 (6 bases). The CDR3 is 15 residues long. Per germline, CDR1 SGHNT and CDR2 YYREEE (reference sequence). V was pared by 2 bases and J by 6 bases, with 17 bases between. Here the CDR3 DNA reads TGTGCCAGCAGCTTACAGGGAGCCTCCCTCAATGGCTACACCTTC. Translating gives CASSLQGASLNGYTF.

The chain recombines TRBV6-5 with TRBJ2-1, with 8 bases identical to TRBD1. CDR1 and CDR2 from the germline V gene are MNHEY and SVGAGI. The V segment lost 2 bases and the J segment 6 bases; nucleotides outside the gene matches: 9. This CDR3 is 16 amino acids long. The CDR3, as DNA: TGTGCCAGCAGTTACGGACAGGGAAGAACCTCCAATGAGCAGTTCTTC. Protein: CASSYGQGRTSNEQFF.

The chain carries TRBV4-3 and TRBJ1-4, with D possibly matching TRBD1 (5 bases). The CDR3 covers 15 residues. Trimming left V 0 bases short and J 7 bases short, with 12 bases between. Germline CDR1 is LGHNA and CDR2 is YSLEER. The CDR3 coding sequence is TGCGCCAGCAGCCAAGATTTTCGGACAAGTGAAAAACTGTTTTTT. Its protein product is CASSQDFRTSEKLFF.

This chain uses TRBV13 with TRBJ1-2; D ambiguous. V lost 6 bases and J lost 0, with 14 bases in between. The CDR3 has 15 residues. CDR1 and CDR2 (germline): PRHDT, FYEKMQ (reference sequence). The CDR3 is CASSSRPETNYGYTF. The CDR3 DNA reads as TGTGCCAGCAGTTCTCGACCGGAAACTAACTATGGCTACACCTTC.

This clone turned up a few times. The rearrangement links TRBV29-1 to TRBJ1-1; no firm D call. CDR1 and CDR2 (germline): SQVTM, ANQGSEA. The V and J ends lost 5 bases and 2 bases respectively, with 9 bases between them. This CDR3 comprises 12 residues. The CDR3 region has the DNA TGCAGCGTTCGGGAATACAACACTGAAGCTTTCTTT. This sequence encodes CSVREYNTEAFF.

The CDR3 DNA follows: TGTGCCAGCAGCCTAGGCCTGAGCACAGATACGCAGTATTTT. It encodes CASSLGLSTDTQYF. The chain joins TRBV5-4 to TRBJ2-3; D remains unclear. Germline V gene data show CDR1 as SGHNT and CDR2 as YYREEE (reference sequence). CDR3 length: 14 residues. Trimming pared 4 bases from V and 0 bases from J, leaving 9 bases between.

About this clone: The junction shows a germline mismatch at one end, possibly a read error. This chain connects TRBV2 to TRBJ2-7; the match to TRBD1 covers 7 bases. CDR1 and CDR2 from the germline V gene are SNHLY and FYNNEI. The CDR3 length is 11 residues. CDR3 amino acids: CASSTETGIGF. CDR3 nucleotides: TGTGCCAGCAGTACCGAGACAGGGATCGGCTTC.

The chain links TRBV11-3 to TRBJ1-6, with D hard to call. Trimming cost V 1 base and J 12 bases, with 10 bases left between them. This CDR3 spans 13 amino acids. CDR1 is SGHNT, CDR2 YENEEA, per germline. The CDR3: CASSLASSKPLHF. The DNA of the CDR3 is TGTGCCAGCAGCTTAGCGTCGAGTAAACCCCTCCACTTT.

This clone was detected only a few times. This chain's CDR3 is CASSYEGLGYGYTF. CDR3 DNA sequence: TGTGCCAGCAGTTACGAGGGGCTTGGCTATGGCTACACCTTC. The chain employs TRBV6-5 and TRBJ1-2; D is possibly TRBD1 (5 bases). CDR3 length equals 14 residues. CDR1 is MNHEY and CDR2 is SVGAGI in the germline V gene. Trimming stripped 2 bases from V and 4 bases from J, with 11 bases between.

This clone was seen a handful of times. The V call is TRBV27, the J call TRBJ2-7; unclear D gene. Per the germline V gene, CDR1 is MNHEY and CDR2 is SMNVEV (reference sequence). CDR3 length: 14 amino acids. Trimming left V 3 bases short and J 1 base short, with 10 bases between. The CDR3 nucleotides are TGTGCCAGCAGTTTCCGTGGGGTTTCCTACGAGCAGTACTTC. Translation gives CASSFRGVSYEQYF.

J is TRBJ2-4 and V is TRBV6-5; D is unresolved. The CDR3 length is 14 residues. Per germline, CDR1 MNHEY and CDR2 SVGAGI. V dropped 2 bases and J dropped 0 bases, with 5 bases sitting between them. CDR3 coding DNA: TGTGCCAGCAGTTACGTGGGAGCCAAAAACATTCAGTACTTC. Its translation is CASSYVGAKNIQYF.

A few counts support this clone. The chain has TRBV4-3 and TRBJ2-1; 7 bases fit TRBD2. Per germline, CDR1 LGHNA and CDR2 YSLEER. Trimming took 0 bases from V and 5 from J; bases not matched to a gene: 13. This CDR3 comprises 18 residues. CDR3 sequence reads: CASSQDNELVGGDNEQFF. Here the CDR3 DNA reads TGCGCCAGCAGCCAAGATAACGAGCTAGTGGGAGGGGACAATGAGCAGTTCTTC.

This clone was seen a handful of times. This sample includes further DNA sequences coding for the same CDR3. The rearrangement links TRBV7-2 to TRBJ1-2, with a weak D call TRBD1 (6 bases). The CDR3 contains 13 residues. Germline V lookup: CDR1 SGHTA, CDR2 FQGNSA. The ends were cut back, 5 bases at V and 2 bases at J, with 9 bases in the middle. This chain's CDR3 is CASSPDRNYGYTF. The CDR3 bases are TGTGCCAGCAGCCCAGACAGGAACTATGGCTACACCTTC.

This clone showed up just a few times. This chain uses TRBV20-1 with TRBJ1-1; D remains ambiguous. Looked up from germline, CDR1 is DFQATT and CDR2 is SNEGSKA (reference sequence). This CDR3 is 11 amino acids long. V lost 7 bases, J lost 3 bases, and 9 bases lay in between. CDR3 residues: CSGQDHTEAFF. CDR3 nucleotides: TGCAGTGGGCAGGACCACACTGAAGCTTTCTTT.

This clone has just a few counts. The CDR3: CASSPHGRDNQETQYF. The DNA for the CDR3 is TGTGCCAGCAGCCCTCACGGGAGAGATAACCAAGAGACCCAGTACTTC. This chain connects TRBV7-2 to TRBJ2-5, with D possibly TRBD2 on 6 matching bases. V was clipped by 5 bases and J by 0 bases, with 16 bases between them. Germline V gene sequence: CDR1 SGHTA, CDR2 FQGNSA. The CDR3 spans 16 residues.

The V and J genes are TRBV12-5 and TRBJ1-6; D gene ambiguous. Trimming pared 2 bases from V and 6 bases from J, leaving 5 bases between. The CDR3 extends over 13 amino acids. CDR1 and CDR2 from the germline V gene are LGHNT and FRNRAP. The CDR3 DNA reads TGTGCTAGTGGTTTGACCCCTAATTCACCCCTCCACTTT. Its translation: CASGLTPNSPLHF.

This clone has more than one count but fewer than ten. This chain connects TRBV28 to TRBJ2-7; 7 bases are shared with TRBD1. The V segment lost 3 bases and the J segment 0 bases; nucleotides outside the gene matches: 11. Germline V gene data show CDR1 as MDHEN and CDR2 as SYDVKM. This CDR3 contains 17 residues. The CDR3 DNA follows: TGTGCCAGCAGTTTCCGACAGGGAGATTCTTTCTCCTACGAGCAGTACTTC. Translated, it gives CASSFRQGDSFSYEQYF.

This chain joins TRBV10-1 and TRBJ2-5; D unclear. The CDR3 loop spans 12 amino acids. The germline V gene encodes CDR1 WNHNN and CDR2 SYGVQD (reference sequence). Trimming stripped 6 bases from V and 5 bases from J, with 10 bases between. The CDR3 sequence is CASSSTEETQYF. In DNA form, the CDR3 reads TGCGCCAGCAGCTCCACGGAGGAGACCCAGTACTTC.

This chain joins TRBV20-1 and TRBJ2-5; TRBD2 might be the D (6 bases). CDR1 and CDR2 from the germline V gene are DFQATT and SNEGSKA (reference sequence). Trimming took 5 bases from V and 5 from J, leaving 9 bases between them. The CDR3 has 11 amino acids. The CDR3 here is CSARLDETQYF. The CDR3 DNA is TGCAGTGCTCGACTAGATGAGACCCAGTACTTC.

This clone was seen more than once but under ten times. The chain recombines TRBV5-6 with TRBJ1-1; D possibly corresponds to TRBD1 (6 bases). This CDR3 region has 14 residues. Germline CDR1 SGHDT, CDR2 YYEEEE. The V gene lost 4 bases and the J gene lost 1 base, with 11 bases spanning the gap. This chain's CDR3 is CASSPDSKNTEAFF. CDR3 DNA sequence: TGTGCCAGCAGCCCGGACAGTAAGAACACTGAAGCTTTCTTT.